This record concerns one T cell receptor beta chain sequence. The antigen is unknown. These data belong to a study of cytomegalovirus exposure and HLA in healthy donors. Study observations and caveats: First-cohort TCR clusters were later found to tend to co-occur in the 120 or so validation repertoires. The listing of 150 to 200 TCR beta chains classed them as cytomegalovirus-associated. A classifier reportedly called cytomegalovirus status with high sensitivity and specificity.

V lost 4 bases and J lost 0; bases outside the gene matches: 8. Germline lookup yields CDR1 SGHNT and CDR2 YYREEE (reference sequence). There are 16 residues in the CDR3. The donors were members of the validation cohort comprising about 120 subjects, separate from the roughly 650-subject first cohort. Measured with immunoSEQ multiplex PCR; TCRdb has only the in-frame clones, and not every one. The data contain around 200,000 clones, around 90% of them seen just once; the ten biggest clones take up 2.9%. The material sequenced was PBMCs. The V and J genes are TRBV5-4 and TRBJ2-3; TRBD2 agrees at 7 bases. The source is a woman aged 18 to 35 in good health and CMV-seronegative. CDR3 sequence: CASSRRLAASTDTQYF. CDR3 bases: TGTGCCAGCAGCCGGCGGCTAGCGGCAAGCACAGATACGCAGTATTTT.